Here is one T cell receptor (beta chain) with its context. Germline V gives CDR1 LNHDA, CDR2 SQIVND (reference sequence). V was clipped by 7 bases and J by 0 bases; unmatched bases: 5. This CDR3 region has 15 residues. These data belong to a study of blood T cell repertoires in COVID-19. Across the whole study: Acute and convalescent COVID-19 samples came from the United States, Italy and Spain. Nucleic acid was either cDNA or gDNA, and it came from T cells, B-cell-depleted T cells, or PBMCs.

This table comes from immunoSEQ multiplex PCR, and its TCRdb copy is limited to in-frame clones, with some not included. Altogether roughly 200,000 clones are present, 86% being singletons, with the ten largest covering roughly 4.5%. Clinical history as reported by participants underpinned cohort assignment. Before they entered the study, exposed participants had met a COVID-19 case within 2 weeks. The receptor comes from a woman younger than 45 who had been exposed to COVID-19. The rearrangement links TRBV19 to TRBJ1-1; 10 bases match TRBD1. Sequencing was performed on PBMCs or T cells enriched from blood (not recorded which). As DNA, the CDR3 is TGTGCCAGTAAGGGACAGGGGAGAATGAACACTGAAGCTTTCTTT. It yields the protein CASKGQGRMNTEAFF.